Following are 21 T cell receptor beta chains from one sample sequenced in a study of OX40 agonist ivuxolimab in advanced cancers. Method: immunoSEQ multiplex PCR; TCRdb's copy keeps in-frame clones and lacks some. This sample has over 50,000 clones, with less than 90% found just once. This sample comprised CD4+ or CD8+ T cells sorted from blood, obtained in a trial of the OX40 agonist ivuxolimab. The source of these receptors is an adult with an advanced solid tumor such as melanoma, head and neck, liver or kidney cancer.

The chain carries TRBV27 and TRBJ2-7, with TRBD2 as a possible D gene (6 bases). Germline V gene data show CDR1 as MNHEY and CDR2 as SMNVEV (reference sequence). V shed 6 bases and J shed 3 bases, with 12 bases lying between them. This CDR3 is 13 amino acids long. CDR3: CASRGGVVYEQYF. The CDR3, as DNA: TGTGCCAGCAGGGGCGGGGTCGTCTACGAGCAGTACTTC.

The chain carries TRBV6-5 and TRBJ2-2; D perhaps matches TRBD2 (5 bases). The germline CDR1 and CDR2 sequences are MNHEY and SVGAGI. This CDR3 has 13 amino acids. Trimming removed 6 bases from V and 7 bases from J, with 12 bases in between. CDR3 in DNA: TGTGCCAGCAGCCGCATGGGGAGCGGGGAGCTGTTTTTT. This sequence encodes CASSRMGSGELFF.

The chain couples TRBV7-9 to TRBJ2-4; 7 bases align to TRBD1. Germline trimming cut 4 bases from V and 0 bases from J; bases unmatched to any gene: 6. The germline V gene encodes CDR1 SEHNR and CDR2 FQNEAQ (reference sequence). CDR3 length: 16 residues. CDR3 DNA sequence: TGTGCCAGCAGCTCAGGACAGGAGCTAGCCAAAAACATTCAGTACTTC. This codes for CASSSGQELAKNIQYF.

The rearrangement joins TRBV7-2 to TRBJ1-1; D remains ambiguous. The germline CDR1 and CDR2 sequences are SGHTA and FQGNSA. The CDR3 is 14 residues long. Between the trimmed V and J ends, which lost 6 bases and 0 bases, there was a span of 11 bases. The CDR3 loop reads CASRTERMNTEAFF. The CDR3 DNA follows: TGTGCCAGCAGGACGGAGAGAATGAACACTGAAGCTTTCTTT.

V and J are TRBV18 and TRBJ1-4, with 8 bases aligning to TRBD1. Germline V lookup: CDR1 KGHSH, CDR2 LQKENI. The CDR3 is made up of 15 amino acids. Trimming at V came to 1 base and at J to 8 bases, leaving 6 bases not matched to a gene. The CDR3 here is CASSPLGQGAEKLFF. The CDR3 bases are TGTGCCAGCTCACCACTTGGACAGGGTGCGGAAAAACTGTTTTTT.

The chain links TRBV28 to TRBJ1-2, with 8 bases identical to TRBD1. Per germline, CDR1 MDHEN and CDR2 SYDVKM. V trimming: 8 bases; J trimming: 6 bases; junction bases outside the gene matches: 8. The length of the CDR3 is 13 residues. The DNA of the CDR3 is TGTGCCAGCTCTATCAGGGGGCGAAATGGCTACACCTTC. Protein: CASSIRGRNGYTF.

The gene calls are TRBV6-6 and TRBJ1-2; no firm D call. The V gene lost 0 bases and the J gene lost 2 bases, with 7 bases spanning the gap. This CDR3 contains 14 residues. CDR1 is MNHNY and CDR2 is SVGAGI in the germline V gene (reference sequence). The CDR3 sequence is CASSYSWRNYGYTF. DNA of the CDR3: TGTGCCAGCAGTTACTCGTGGCGAAACTATGGCTACACCTTC.

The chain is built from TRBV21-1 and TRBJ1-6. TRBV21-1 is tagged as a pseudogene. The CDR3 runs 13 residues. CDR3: CASRPKDNSPLHF. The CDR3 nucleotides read TGTGCCAGCAGGCCTAAAGATAATTCACCCCTCCACTTT.

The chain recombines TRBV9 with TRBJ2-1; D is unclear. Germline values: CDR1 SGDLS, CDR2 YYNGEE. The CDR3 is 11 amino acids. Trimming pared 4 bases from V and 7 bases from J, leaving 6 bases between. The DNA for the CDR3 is TGTGCCAGCAGCTTGTGGAATGAGCAGTTCTTC. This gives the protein CASSLWNEQFF.

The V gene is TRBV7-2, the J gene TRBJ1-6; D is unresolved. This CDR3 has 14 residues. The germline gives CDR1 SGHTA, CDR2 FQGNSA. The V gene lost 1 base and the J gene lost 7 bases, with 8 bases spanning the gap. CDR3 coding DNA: TGTGCCAGCAGCTTAGTAGGGAGCAATTCACCCCTCCACTTT. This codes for CASSLVGSNSPLHF.

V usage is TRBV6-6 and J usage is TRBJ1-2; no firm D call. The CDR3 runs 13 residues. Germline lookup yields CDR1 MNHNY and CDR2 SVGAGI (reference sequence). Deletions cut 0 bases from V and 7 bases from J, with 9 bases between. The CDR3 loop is CASSYSQFIGYTF. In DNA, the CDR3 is TGTGCCAGCAGTTACTCACAGTTTATTGGCTACACCTTC.

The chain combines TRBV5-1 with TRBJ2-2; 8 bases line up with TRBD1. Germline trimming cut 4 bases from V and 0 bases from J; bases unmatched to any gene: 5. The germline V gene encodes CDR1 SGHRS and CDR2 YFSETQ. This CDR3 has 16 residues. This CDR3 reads CASSDRGSANTGELFF. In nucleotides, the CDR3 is TGCGCCAGCAGCGACAGGGGATCAGCGAACACCGGGGAGCTGTTTTTT.

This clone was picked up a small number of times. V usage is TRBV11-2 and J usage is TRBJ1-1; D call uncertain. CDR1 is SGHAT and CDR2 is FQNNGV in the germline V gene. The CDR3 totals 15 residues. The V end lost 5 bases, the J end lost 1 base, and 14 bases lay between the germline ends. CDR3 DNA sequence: TGTGCCAGCAGCCCCGGGCCAAGGCGGAACACTGAAGCTTTCTTT. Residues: CASSPGPRRNTEAFF.

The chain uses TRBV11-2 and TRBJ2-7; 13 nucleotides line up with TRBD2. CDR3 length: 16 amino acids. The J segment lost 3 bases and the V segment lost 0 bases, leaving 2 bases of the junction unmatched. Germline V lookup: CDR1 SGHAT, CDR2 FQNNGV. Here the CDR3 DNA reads TGTGCCAGCAGCTTAGAGGGACTAGCGGGGATCTACGAGCAGTACTTC. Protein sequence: CASSLEGLAGIYEQYF. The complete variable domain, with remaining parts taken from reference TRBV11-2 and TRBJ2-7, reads EAGVAQSPRYKIIEKRQSVAFWCNPISGHATLYWYQQILGQGPKLLIQFQNNGVVDDSQLPKDRFSAERLKGVDSTLKIQPAKLEDSAVYLCASSLEGLAGIYEQYFGPGTRLTVT.

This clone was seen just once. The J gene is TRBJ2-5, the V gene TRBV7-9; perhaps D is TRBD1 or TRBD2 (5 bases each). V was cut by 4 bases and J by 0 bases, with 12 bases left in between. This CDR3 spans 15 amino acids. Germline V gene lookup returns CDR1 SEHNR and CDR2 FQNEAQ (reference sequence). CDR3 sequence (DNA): TGTGCCAGCAGCTCCGGGACCGCGTACCAAGAGACCCAGTACTTC. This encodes CASSSGTAYQETQYF.

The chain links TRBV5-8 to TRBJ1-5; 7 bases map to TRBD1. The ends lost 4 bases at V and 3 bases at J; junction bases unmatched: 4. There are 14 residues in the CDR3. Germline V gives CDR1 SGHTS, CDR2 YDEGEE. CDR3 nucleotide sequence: TGTGCCAGCAGCGCCGGACAGGACAATCAGCCCCAGCATTTT. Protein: CASSAGQDNQPQHF.

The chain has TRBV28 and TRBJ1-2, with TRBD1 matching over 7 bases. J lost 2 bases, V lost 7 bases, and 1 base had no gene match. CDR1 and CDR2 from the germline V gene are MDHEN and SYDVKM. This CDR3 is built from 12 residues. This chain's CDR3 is CASTRGNYGYTF. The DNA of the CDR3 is TGTGCCAGCACCAGGGGGAACTATGGCTACACCTTC.

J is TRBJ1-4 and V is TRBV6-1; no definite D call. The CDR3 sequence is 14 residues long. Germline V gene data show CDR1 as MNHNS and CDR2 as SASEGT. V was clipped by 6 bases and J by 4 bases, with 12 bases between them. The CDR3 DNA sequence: TGTGCCAGCAGCCCGTCGGGGATTAATGAAAAACTGTTTTTT. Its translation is CASSPSGINEKLFF.

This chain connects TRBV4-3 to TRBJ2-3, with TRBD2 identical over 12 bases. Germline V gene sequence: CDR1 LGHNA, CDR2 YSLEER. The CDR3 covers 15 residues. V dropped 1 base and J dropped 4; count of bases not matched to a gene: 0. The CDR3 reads CASSQASGRADTQYF. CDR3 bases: TGCGCCAGCAGCCAAGCTAGCGGGAGGGCAGATACGCAGTATTTT.

The CDR3 DNA reads as TGCGCCAGCAGCTTCCTGACAGGGAGGGATGTGGAGACCCAGTACTTC. Its translation is CASSFLTGRDVETQYF. V is TRBV5-1 and J is TRBJ2-5; D may correspond to TRBD1 or TRBD2 (7 bases each). The CDR3 spans 16 residues. Germline lookup yields CDR1 SGHRS and CDR2 YFSETQ. The V end was cut by 2 bases, the J end by 5 bases, with 19 bases between.

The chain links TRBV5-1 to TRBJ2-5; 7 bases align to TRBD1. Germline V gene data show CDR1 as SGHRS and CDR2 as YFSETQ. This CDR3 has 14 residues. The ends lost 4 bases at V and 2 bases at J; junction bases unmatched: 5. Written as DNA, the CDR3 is TGCGCCAGCAGCCCAGGGACAGCTCAAGAGACCCAGTACTTC. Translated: CASSPGTAQETQYF.